This record looks at one T cell receptor (beta chain) sequence and its context. The data were obtained in a study of T cell changes during pregnancy in multiple sclerosis. Libraries were prepared by immunoSEQ multiplex PCR; TCRdb keeps only in-frame clonotypes and omits some of them. Of approximately 92,000 clones listed, around 92% were seen once; the top ten hold approximately 2.6%. The sequenced sample was peripheral blood, obtained in the first trimester of pregnancy. The sequence was collected from a female donor with multiple sclerosis, enrolled in a pregnancy study.

In DNA form, the CDR3 reads TGTGCCAGTACCCTTAAAGCGGGAGTTAGCTACGAGCAGTACTTC. This codes for CASTLKAGVSYEQYF. The J gene is TRBJ2-7, the V gene TRBV19; 8 bases fit TRBD2. Germline loops: CDR1 LNHDA, CDR2 SQIVND (reference sequence). The junction had 11 bases not matched to a gene; V was cut back by 7 bases and J by 3 bases. This CDR3 has 15 amino acids. Full variable domain (remainder filled in from reference TRBV19 and TRBJ2-7): DGGITQSPKYLFRKEGQNVTLSCEQNLNHDAMYWYRQDPGQGLRLIYYSQIVNDFQKGDIAEGYSVSREKKESFPLTVTSAQKNPTAFYLCASTLKAGVSYEQYFGPGTRLTVT.